The entry below gives a single TCR beta chain sequence along with its context. These data belong to a study of blood T cell repertoires in COVID-19. Study in general: Collection of acute and convalescent COVID-19 samples took place in the United States, Italy and Spain. PBMCs, B-cell-depleted T cells, or T cells provided the cDNA or gDNA that made up the material.

This CDR3 region has 13 residues. Germline CDR1 reads SGHDN; CDR2 reads FVKESK. Between the trimmed V and J ends, which lost 1 base and 4 bases, there was a span of 7 bases. The table came from immunoSEQ multiplex PCR; TCRdb's copy has only in-frame clones and leaves some out. The table shows over 150,000 clones, with around nine tenths occurring only once. Specimen: peripheral blood. The receptor was derived from a man aged 50 to 60 with COVID-19, enrolled during active disease. V usage is TRBV14 and J usage is TRBJ1-2; D is unclear. CDR3 in DNA: TGTGCCAGCAGCCAAGGTCGGGGCTATGGCTACACCTTC. Translated: CASSQGRGYGYTF.